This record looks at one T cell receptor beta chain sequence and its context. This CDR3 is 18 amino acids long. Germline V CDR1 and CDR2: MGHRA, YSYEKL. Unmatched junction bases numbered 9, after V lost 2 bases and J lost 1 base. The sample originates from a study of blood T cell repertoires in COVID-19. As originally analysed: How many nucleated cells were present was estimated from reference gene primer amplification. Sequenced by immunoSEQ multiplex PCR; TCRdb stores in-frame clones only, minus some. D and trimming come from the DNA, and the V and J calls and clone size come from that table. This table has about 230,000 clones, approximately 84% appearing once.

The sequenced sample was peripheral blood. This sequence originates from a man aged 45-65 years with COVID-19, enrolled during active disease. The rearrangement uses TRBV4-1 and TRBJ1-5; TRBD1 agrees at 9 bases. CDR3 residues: CASSQRGTGRTSNQPQHF. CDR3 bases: TGCGCCAGCAGCCAAAGAGGGACAGGGAGGACGAGCAATCAGCCCCAGCATTTT.